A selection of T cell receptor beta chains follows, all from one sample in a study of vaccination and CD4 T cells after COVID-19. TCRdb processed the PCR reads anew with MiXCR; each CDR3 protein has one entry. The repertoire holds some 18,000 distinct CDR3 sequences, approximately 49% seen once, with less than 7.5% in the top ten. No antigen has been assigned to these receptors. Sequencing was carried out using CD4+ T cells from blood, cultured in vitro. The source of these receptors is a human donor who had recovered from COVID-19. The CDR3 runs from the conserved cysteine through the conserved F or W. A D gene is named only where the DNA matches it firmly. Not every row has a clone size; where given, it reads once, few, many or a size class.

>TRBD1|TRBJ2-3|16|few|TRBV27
TGTGCCAGCAGTTTAGAGACAGGGGCTGGGGCAGATACGCAGTATTTT
CASSLETGAGADTQYF
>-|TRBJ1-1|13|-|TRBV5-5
TGTGCCAGCAGCTTACCGGGCGGCACTGAAGCTTTCTTT
CASSLPGGTEAFF
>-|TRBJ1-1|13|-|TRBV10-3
TGTGCCATCAAGGACAGCTTGAACACTGAAGCTTTCTTT
CAIKDSLNTEAFF
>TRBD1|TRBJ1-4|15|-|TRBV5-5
TGTGCCAGCAGCACGGGACAGGCAACTAATGAAAAACTGTTTTTT
CASSTGQATNEKLFF
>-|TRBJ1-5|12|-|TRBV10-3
TGTGCCATCAGTGAGCCCTATCAGCCCCAGCATTTT
CAISEPYQPQHF
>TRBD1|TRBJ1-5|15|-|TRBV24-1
TGTGCCACCAGTGATTCACAGGGGAGAGGACAGCCCCAGCATTTT
CATSDSQGRGQPQHF
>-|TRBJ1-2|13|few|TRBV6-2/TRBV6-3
TGTGCCAGCAGTTACACTACAGTGTATGGCTACACCTTC
CASSYTTVYGYTF
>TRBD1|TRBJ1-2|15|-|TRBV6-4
TGTGCCAGCAGCTTTGGGACAGGCTGTGGGTATGGCTACACCTTC
CASSFGTGCGYGYTF
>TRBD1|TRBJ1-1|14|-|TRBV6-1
TGTGCCAGCGCCCAGGACAGGGAGAACACTGAAGCTTTCTTT
CASAQDRENTEAFF
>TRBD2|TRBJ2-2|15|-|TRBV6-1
TGTGCCAGCAGACCCGAGCGGGACGGAACCGGGGAGCTGTTTTTT
CASRPERDGTGELFF
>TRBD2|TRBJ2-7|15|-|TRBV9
TGTGCCAGCAGCGTGACTAGCGGGAGGATCTACGAGCAGTACTTC
CASSVTSGRIYEQYF
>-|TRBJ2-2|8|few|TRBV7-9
TGTGCTGTAGGGGAGCTGTTTTTT
CAVGELFF
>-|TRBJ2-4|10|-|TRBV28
TGTGCCAGCAGTGGGAACATTCAGTACTTC
CASSGNIQYF
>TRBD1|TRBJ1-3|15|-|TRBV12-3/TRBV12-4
TGTGCCAGCATCCCATGGGGGACAGGGGGAAACACCATATATTTT
CASIPWGTGGNTIYF
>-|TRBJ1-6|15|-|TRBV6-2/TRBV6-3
TGTGCCAGCCCTAGGAGAGGACAGCACTATTCACCCCTCCACTTT
CASPRRGQHYSPLHF
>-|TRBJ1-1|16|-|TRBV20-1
TGCAGTGCTAGAGATGCGGGCAGGGCCATGAACACTGAAGCTTTCTTT
CSARDAGRAMNTEAFF
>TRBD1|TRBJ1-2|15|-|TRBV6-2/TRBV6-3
TGTGCCAGCAGTTACATGGGGGACAGATCCTATGGCTACACCTTC
CASSYMGDRSYGYTF
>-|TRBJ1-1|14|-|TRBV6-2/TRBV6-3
TGTGCCAGCAGCTCGGCGGGGACCAACACTGAAGCTTTCTTT
CASSSAGTNTEAFF
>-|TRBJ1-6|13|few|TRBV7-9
TGTGCCAGCAGCTTAGATCGGGGATCACCCCTCCACTTT
CASSLDRGSPLHF
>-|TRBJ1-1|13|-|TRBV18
TGTGCCAGCTCACCATCCGGGGGCACTGAAGCTTTCTTT
CASSPSGGTEAFF
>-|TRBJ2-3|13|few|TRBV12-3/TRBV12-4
TGTGCCAGCAGTTCGGGCCACACAGATACGCAGTATTTT
CASSSGHTDTQYF
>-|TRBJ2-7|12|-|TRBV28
TGTGCCAGCAGTTTGACCCTCTACGAGCAGTACTTC
CASSLTLYEQYF
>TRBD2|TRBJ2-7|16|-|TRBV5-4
TGTGCCAGCAGCTTCGTACGTTCTAGCGGAAGCTACGAGCAGTACTTC
CASSFVRSSGSYEQYF
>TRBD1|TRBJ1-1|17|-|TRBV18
TGTGCCAGCTCACCTCGTCCCGGGACAGGGGGGGGGACTGAAGCTTTCTTT
CASSPRPGTGGGTEAFF
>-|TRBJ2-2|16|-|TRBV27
TGTGCCAGCAGTTTATTCCTCCTAAAAGACACCGGGGAGCTGTTTTTT
CASSLFLLKDTGELFF
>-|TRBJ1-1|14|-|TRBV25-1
TGTGCCAGCAGGGCCGTCGGGCCAAACACTGAAGCTTTCTTT
CASRAVGPNTEAFF
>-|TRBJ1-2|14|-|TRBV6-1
TGTGCCACCCCGAGTTATTTACAGGGATCGGGCTACACCTTC
CATPSYLQGSGYTF
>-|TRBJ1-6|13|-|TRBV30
TGTGCCTGGAGGTTCGAGGGGCGATCACCCCTCCACTTT
CAWRFEGRSPLHF
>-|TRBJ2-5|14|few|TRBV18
TGTGCCAGCTCACCATTCACGGATGGGGAGACCCAGTACTTC
CASSPFTDGETQYF
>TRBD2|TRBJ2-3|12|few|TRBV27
TGTGCCAGCAGTCCCACTAGCGGGACAAAGTATTTT
CASSPTSGTKYF
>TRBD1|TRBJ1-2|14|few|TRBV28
TGTGCCAGCAGTTCGGGACAGGGCATAGACGGCTACACCTTC
CASSSGQGIDGYTF
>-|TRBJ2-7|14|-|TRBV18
TGTGCCAGCTCACCCGTGACGGACTCCTACGAGCAGTACTTC
CASSPVTDSYEQYF
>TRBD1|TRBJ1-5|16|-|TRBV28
TGTGCCAGCAGTTTACAGACAGGGAACACAAATCAGCCCCAGCATTTT
CASSLQTGNTNQPQHF
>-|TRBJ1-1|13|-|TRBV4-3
TGCGCCAGCAGCCAGAGGGCCTCGCACGCAGCTTTCTTT
CASSQRASHAAFF
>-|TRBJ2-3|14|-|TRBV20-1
TGCAGTGCTAGAAGGGGGGTGGGCACAGATACGCAGTATTTT
CSARRGVGTDTQYF
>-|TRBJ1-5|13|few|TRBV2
TGTGCCAGCAGGGGGCTCGGCAATCAGCCCCAGCATTTT
CASRGLGNQPQHF
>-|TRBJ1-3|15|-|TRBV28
TGTGCCAGCAGTTTTCAGGGTTCGCCTGGAAACACCATATATTTT
CASSFQGSPGNTIYF
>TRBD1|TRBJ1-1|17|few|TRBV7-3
TGTGCCAGCAGCCGGGGGCCGACAGGGACGGGGGACACTGAAGCTTTCTTT
CASSRGPTGTGDTEAFF
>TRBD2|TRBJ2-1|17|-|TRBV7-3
TGTGCCAGCAGCTTAGGACTAGCGGGAGCTGGCGACAATGAGCAGTCCTTC
CASSLGLAGAGDNEQSF
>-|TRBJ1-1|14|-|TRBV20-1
TGCAGTGCTAGGGTGGGGGAATGGAACACTGAAGCTTTCTTT
CSARVGEWNTEAFF
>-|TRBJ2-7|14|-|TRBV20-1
TGCAGTGCTAGGGGAAGGACGCGATCCTACGAGCAGTACTTC
CSARGRTRSYEQYF
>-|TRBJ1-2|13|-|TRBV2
TGTGCCAGCAGCGTTCGGGCCTCCTCTGGCTACACCTTC
CASSVRASSGYTF
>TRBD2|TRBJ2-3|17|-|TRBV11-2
TGTGCCAGCAGCTTAGACGGACTAGCAGGGGCCACAGATACGCAGTATTTT
CASSLDGLAGATDTQYF
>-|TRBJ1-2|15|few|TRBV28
TGTGCCAGCAGTTCCCCGACCGCTGAGTCGGGCGGCTACACCTTC
CASSSPTAESGGYTF
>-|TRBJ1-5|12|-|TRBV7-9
TGTGCCACCCAGGGGACGGATCAGCCCCAGCATTTT
CATQGTDQPQHF
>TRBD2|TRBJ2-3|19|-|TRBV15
TGTGCCACCAGCAGAGATTCTGAGCTTGGTAGCGGGAGAATGGATACGCAGTATTTT
CATSRDSELGSGRMDTQYF
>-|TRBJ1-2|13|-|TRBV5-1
TGCGCCAGCAGTTGGGGGGACGACTATGGCTACACCTTC
CASSWGDDYGYTF
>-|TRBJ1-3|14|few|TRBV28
TGTGCCAGCAGGGACGGGGAGCCTGGAAACACCATATATTTT
CASRDGEPGNTIYF